This T cell receptor (beta chain) was documented in a study of cytomegalovirus exposure and HLA in healthy donors. At the level of the study: A subsequent analysis stated that the approximately 120 validation repertoires were run on the same platform as the approximately 700 first-cohort repertoires. Overall study results and limits: The study recorded 160 or so TCR beta chains that were cytomegalovirus-associated.

CDR3 length: 13 amino acids. Germline V gene lookup returns CDR1 MNHEY and CDR2 SMNVEV (reference sequence). With V trimmed by 4 bases and J by 5 bases, 1 base remained unmatched. Method: immunoSEQ multiplex PCR; TCRdb's copy keeps in-frame clones and lacks some. The sample shows 90,000 to 150,000 clones, about 83% of them seen only once. These donors were members of the 120-subject validation cohort, a group separate from the approximately 640-subject first cohort. Notes on this clone: The antigen remains unidentified.

This receptor was taken from a man aged 18 to 35 in good health and CMV-seronegative. Sequencing was performed on PBMCs. The chain combines TRBV27 with TRBJ1-2, with 10 positions matching TRBD1. The CDR3 region has the DNA TGTGCCAGCAGTTGGGGACAGGGGTATGGCTACACCTTC. Encoded protein: CASSWGQGYGYTF.